This T cell receptor beta chain stems from a study of T cell responses to AZD1222 COVID-19 vaccine. Study at large: Pooling was applied to second doses at about 4 or about 12 weeks. Study-wide results and limits: Spike-specific TCR breadth and depth grew following two AZD1222 doses. Sampled repertoires all dated from after the peak T cell response. Only 5 to 7 AZD1222 recipients tested seropositive at baseline.

The germline CDR1 and CDR2 sequences are MNHEY and SMNVEV (reference sequence). The CDR3 is 16 residues long. V lost 6 bases, J lost 2 bases, and 7 bases stayed unmatched. This clone was seen just once. Its antigen is as yet unknown. Measured with immunoSEQ multiplex PCR; TCRdb has only the in-frame clones, and not every one. This table holds roughly 99,000 clones, approximately 88% found once. This specimen was peripheral blood, taken on day 0 of AZD1222 vaccination. The clonotype was recovered from an adult in good health. This chain connects TRBV27 to TRBJ2-3, with 11 bases fitting TRBD2. The CDR3: CASSFLAGGYTDTQYF. The CDR3 DNA is TGTGCCAGCAGCTTTTTAGCGGGAGGGTACACAGATACGCAGTATTTT.